The sequence of this T cell receptor (beta chain) was determined in a study of neurological immune-mediated disorders. This clonotype occurred many times. A single record per CDR3 protein comes from TCRdb applying MiXCR to the 5' RACE reads. In the table there are around 52,000 distinct CDR3 sequences, 5.8% of which are singletons. Trimming left V 3 bases short and J 6 bases short, with 10 bases between. CDR3 length: 13 amino acids. CDR1 and CDR2 from the germline V gene are SGHTA and FQGNSA. V and J are TRBV7-2 and TRBJ2-3; possibly TRBD1 or TRBD2 for D (5 bases each). Sequences were obtained from CD4+ T cells from blood. This TCR derives from a woman aged 18-29 years with multiple sclerosis. CDR3 nucleotides: TGTGCCAGCAGCTTCTACGGGACCGATACGCAGTATTTT. Amino acid sequence: CASSFYGTDTQYF.